The 28 T cell receptor beta chains listed next were all sequenced from one sample in a study of T cell repertoires in ileal Crohn's disease. Assay used: immunoSEQ multiplex PCR; TCRdb lists only in-frame clones, some missing. The sample has roughly 15,000 clones, 80% seen once. Sequenced material: ileal tissue. Receptor source: an adult with Crohn's disease.

The rearrangement uses TRBV9 and TRBJ1-2; weak D call: TRBD1 (5 bases). Trimming left V 4 bases short and J 4 bases short, with 14 bases between. The CDR3 has 14 residues. Germline V CDR1 and CDR2: SGDLS, YYNGEE. CDR3 DNA sequence: TGTGCCAGCAGCAGGGACTCCCCCACCTATGGCTACACCTTC. As protein: CASSRDSPTYGYTF.

This clone is a singleton in its sample. The gene calls are TRBV27 and TRBJ1-2; D is ambiguous. Between the trimmed V and J ends, which lost 10 bases and 3 bases, there was a span of 18 bases. Germline V gene sequence: CDR1 MNHEY, CDR2 SMNVEV (reference sequence). CDR3 size: 14 residues. CDR3 nucleotide sequence: TGTGCCACCAGCATGGGCAGCGGGGACTATGGCTACACCTTC. It translates to CATSMGSGDYGYTF.

The gene calls are TRBV18 and TRBJ2-2; D is possibly TRBD2 (5 bases). This CDR3 comprises 15 residues. Per the germline V gene, CDR1 is KGHSH and CDR2 is LQKENI. V lost 5 bases and J 5 bases, leaving 15 bases between the germline ends. CDR3 residues: CASSSNGRGTGELFF. CDR3 sequence (DNA): TGTGCCAGCTCATCTAACGGACGGGGTACCGGGGAGCTGTTTTTT.

This clone was counted a few times. J is TRBJ2-5 and V is TRBV5-4, with D perhaps TRBD1 (6 bases). The J call could be wrong; TRBJ2-7 is a better fit for the DNA end. Germline assignment: CDR1 SGHNT and CDR2 YYREEE (reference sequence). The CDR3 sequence is 14 residues long. CDR3 in DNA: TGTGCCAGCAGCGCCGCCGGACAGTGGACCGAGCAGTACTTC. Translating gives CASSAAGQWTEQYF.

V and J are TRBV19 and TRBJ2-5; D might be TRBD2 (9 bases). CDR3 length: 15 amino acids. The V and J ends lost 4 bases and 5 bases respectively, with 17 bases between them. Germline V lookup: CDR1 LNHDA, CDR2 SQIVND (reference sequence). CDR3 loop: CASSTQGAGGETQYF. CDR3 nucleotide sequence: TGTGCCAGTAGTACCCAGGGGGCGGGGGGGGAGACCCAGTACTTC.

This clone has only a few counts. The chain employs TRBV5-1 and TRBJ2-7; possible D gene TRBD1, 6 bases. The V end was cut by 4 bases, the J end by 4 bases, with 9 bases between. There are 12 residues in the CDR3. Germline V gene sequence: CDR1 SGHRS, CDR2 YFSETQ. CDR3 in amino acids: CASSAGQYEQYF. Here the CDR3 DNA reads TGCGCCAGCAGCGCCGGACAGTACGAGCAGTACTTC.

This clone was found a few times. The chain carries TRBV11-2 and TRBJ1-2; TRBD1 agrees at 8 bases. Trimming took 3 bases from V and 0 from J; bases not matched to a gene: 3. This CDR3 contains 15 residues. Germline-derived CDR1 and CDR2 are SGHAT and FQNNGV. In DNA form, the CDR3 reads TGTGCCAGCAGCTTGCAGGGGGCCACTAACTATGGCTACACCTTC. Its protein product is CASSLQGATNYGYTF. Based on the CDR3 plus reference TRBV11-2 and TRBJ1-2, the full variable domain is EAGVAQSPRYKIIEKRQSVAFWCNPISGHATLYWYQQILGQGPKLLIQFQNNGVVDDSQLPKDRFSAERLKGVDSTLKIQPAKLEDSAVYLCASSLQGATNYGYTFGSGTRLTVV.

V gene TRBV10-2 combines with J gene TRBJ2-3; 12 nucleotides match TRBD2. The CDR3 has 17 residues. Trimming removed 6 bases from V and 1 base from J; junction bases left unmatched: 8. Looked up from germline, CDR1 is WSHSY and CDR2 is SAAADI. The CDR3 bases are TGCGCCAGCAGGGGGTCTAGCGGGGGGGCCGGCACAGATACGCAGTATTTT. Its translation: CASRGSSGGAGTDTQYF.

The rearrangement joins TRBV5-1 to TRBJ1-2; 9 positions agree with TRBD1. The V segment lost 4 bases and the J segment 8 bases; nucleotides outside the gene matches: 6. The length of the CDR3 is 13 residues. Per germline, CDR1 SGHRS and CDR2 YFSETQ. CDR3 nucleotides: TGCGCCAGCAGCGCCGGGACAGGGAGCGGCTACACCTTC. This sequence encodes CASSAGTGSGYTF.

The CDR3 DNA is TGTGCCAGCAGCTTCCCCTGGGGACAGGGGGCATATGGCTACACCTTC. Translated, it gives CASSFPWGQGAYGYTF. The chain couples TRBV7-9 to TRBJ1-2; 12 positions match TRBD1. V shed 3 bases and J 5 bases; nucleotides not matched to a gene: 7. Germline V gene lookup returns CDR1 SEHNR and CDR2 FQNEAQ (reference sequence). The CDR3 spans 16 residues.

The chain is built from TRBV29-1 and TRBJ2-1; possible D gene TRBD1, 7 bases. The CDR3 spans 16 residues. The V gene's germline CDR1 is SQVTM and CDR2 ANQGSEA. Trimming took off 3 bases at V and 7 bases at J, with 22 bases between the two ends. In nucleotides, the CDR3 is TGCAGCGTTGATCTTTTCATCCAGGGGGGAAAGAATGAGCAGTTCTTC. It translates to CSVDLFIQGGKNEQFF.

This clone appeared a single time. The same CDR3 is also encoded by other DNA sequences in this sample. The CDR3 protein is CASSLAGGGGYTF. The CDR3 DNA reads as TGTGCCAGCAGCTTAGCAGGGGGCGGTGGCTACACCTTC. The rearrangement links TRBV11-2 to TRBJ1-2; 8 positions agree with TRBD1. V was clipped by 1 base and J by 7 bases; unmatched bases: 2. This CDR3 contains 13 residues. The V gene's germline CDR1 is SGHAT and CDR2 FQNNGV.

This clone was seen only once. The V gene is TRBV6-5, the J gene TRBJ2-3; 8 nucleotides align to TRBD1. Germline-derived CDR1 and CDR2 are MNHEY and SVGAGI. This CDR3 is built from 10 residues. The junction had 3 bases not matched to a gene; V was cut back by 9 bases and J by 10 bases. CDR3 in amino acids: CASGQGPQYF. For the CDR3, the DNA is TGTGCCAGTGGACAGGGCCCGCAGTATTTT.

This chain links TRBV5-4 with TRBJ1-1; TRBD1 matches at 8 bases. The CDR3 totals 14 residues. Germline CDR1 SGHNT, CDR2 YYREEE (reference sequence). J gave up 4 bases and V 5 bases, and 7 bases lay outside the gene matches. CDR3 loop: CASSAWTGSTEAFF. CDR3 coding DNA: TGTGCCAGCAGTGCGTGGACAGGGAGCACTGAAGCTTTCTTT.

This chain connects TRBV5-4 to TRBJ2-3; TRBD2 agrees at 9 bases. The V and J ends lost 5 bases and 2 bases, in that order; junction bases with no gene match: 6. The CDR3 length is 15 residues. Germline V gives CDR1 SGHNT, CDR2 YYREEE (reference sequence). CDR3 nucleotide sequence: TGTGCCAGCAGTCCGACTAGCGGACCCACAGATACGCAGTATTTT. It is translated as CASSPTSGPTDTQYF.

The chain employs TRBV9 and TRBJ1-2; 7 nucleotides match TRBD1. The junction had 7 bases not matched to a gene; V was cut back by 3 bases and J by 2 bases. CDR3 size: 15 residues. Germline V gives CDR1 SGDLS, CDR2 YYNGEE. The CDR3: CASSAKTGRNYGYTF. The CDR3 bases are TGTGCCAGCAGCGCCAAGACAGGGAGGAACTATGGCTACACCTTC. The full variable domain, its missing parts supplied by reference TRBV9 and TRBJ1-2, is DSGVTQTPKHLITATGQRVTLRCSPRSGDLSVYWYQQSLDQGLQFLIQYYNGEERAKGNILERFSAQQFPDLHSELNLSSLELGDSALYFCASSAKTGRNYGYTFGSGTRLTVV.

CDR3 in DNA: TGTGCCAGCAGCTTGGGCCTAGCGGGCCACCAAGAGACCCAGTACTTC. Protein product: CASSLGLAGHQETQYF. The chain recombines TRBV5-4 with TRBJ2-5; TRBD2 matches 8 bases. The ends lost 0 bases at V and 0 bases at J; junction bases unmatched: 4. Germline CDR1 SGHNT, CDR2 YYREEE (reference sequence). The CDR3 runs to 16 residues. Full variable domain (missing parts from reference TRBV5-4 and TRBJ2-5): ETGVTQSPTHLIKTRGQQVTLRCSSQSGHNTVSWYQQALGQGPQFIFQYYREEENGRGNFPPRFSGLQFPNYSSELNVNALELDDSALYLCASSLGLAGHQETQYFGPGTRLLVL.

With respect to this clone: The same CDR3 can be traced to other DNA sequences in this sample. The V call is TRBV7-8, the J call TRBJ1-5; possibly TRBD1 for D (5 bases). V lost 1 base, J lost 6 bases, and 10 bases lay in between. Germline loops: CDR1 SGHVS, CDR2 FQNEAQ. The CDR3 loop spans 14 amino acids. DNA of the CDR3: TGTGCCAGCAGCTTAGGGGGTCAGGGTCAGCCCCAGCATTTT. Translation gives CASSLGGQGQPQHF.

The V gene is TRBV18, the J gene TRBJ2-7; TRBD1 might be the D (6 bases). CDR1 is KGHSH and CDR2 is LQKENI in the germline V gene. The CDR3 is 14 amino acids. V lost 4 bases and J 5 bases, leaving 15 bases between the germline ends. This CDR3 reads CASSRSDSSHEQYF. Written as DNA, the CDR3 is TGTGCCAGCTCACGGTCGGACAGTAGTCACGAGCAGTACTTC.

V is TRBV30 and J is TRBJ2-7; D not resolved. In germline, CDR1 is GTSNPN, CDR2 SVGIG (reference sequence). The CDR3 has 13 residues. Trimming pared 2 bases from V and 2 bases from J, leaving 10 bases between. For the CDR3, the DNA is TGTGCCTGGAGTTGGGTGATAGCCTACGAGCAGTACGTC. This translates into CAWSWVIAYEQYV.

V and J are TRBV5-1 and TRBJ1-4; D unclear. V was clipped by 7 bases and J by 3 bases, with 16 bases between them. Germline V gives CDR1 SGHRS, CDR2 YFSETQ. The CDR3 consists of 15 residues. CDR3 protein: CASRDLRDSNEKLFF. DNA for the CDR3: TGCGCCAGCCGTGACCTGAGGGATTCTAATGAAAAACTGTTTTTT.

The V and J genes are TRBV11-3 and TRBJ2-1, with 7 bases aligning to TRBD1. Looked up from germline, CDR1 is SGHNT and CDR2 is YENEEA. The CDR3 is 13 amino acids. The ends lost 5 bases at V and 6 bases at J; junction bases unmatched: 4. CDR3 sequence: CASSLGGINEQFF. CDR3 coding DNA: TGTGCCAGCAGCCTAGGGGGCATCAATGAGCAGTTCTTC.

J is TRBJ2-5 and V is TRBV5-1; 11 bases agree with TRBD1. The germline V gene encodes CDR1 SGHRS and CDR2 YFSETQ. CDR3 length: 16 residues. J gave up 2 bases and V 3 bases, and 6 bases lay outside the gene matches. CDR3 in DNA: TGCGCCAGCAGCTCTGGACAGGGGGCATGGCAAGAGACCCAGTACTTC. This encodes CASSSGQGAWQETQYF.

The rearrangement uses TRBV5-1 and TRBJ2-1; maybe TRBD1 (6 bases). The CDR3 consists of 17 residues. Germline CDR1 reads SGHRS; CDR2 reads YFSETQ. V was pared by 4 bases and J by 5 bases, with 22 bases between. The CDR3 DNA reads TGCGCCAGCAGCCAACTGGCCGTTCAGGGGCCGAACAATGAGCAGTTCTTC. It encodes CASSQLAVQGPNNEQFF.

The chain combines TRBV19 with TRBJ1-5; a possible D gene is TRBD1 (5 bases). The CDR3 has 14 amino acids. CDR1 and CDR2 (germline): LNHDA, SQIVND (reference sequence). The ends were cut back, 5 bases at V and 5 bases at J, with 13 bases in the middle. The CDR3: CASSADSVYQPQHF. CDR3 coding DNA: TGTGCCAGTAGTGCCGACAGCGTCTATCAGCCCCAGCATTTT.

The rearrangement links TRBV10-3 to TRBJ2-2, with 8 bases matching TRBD2. The CDR3 is 16 residues long. Germline V gene sequence: CDR1 ENHRY, CDR2 SYGVKD. After removal of 3 bases from V and 0 bases from J, the junction contained 3 bases not matched to a gene. In DNA, the CDR3 is TGTGCCATCAGTGATGGGACTAGGACGAACACCGGGGAGCTGTTTTTT. It translates to CAISDGTRTNTGELFF.

This clone was picked up one time. The chain uses TRBV7-9 and TRBJ1-5; D might be TRBD1 (6 bases). Trimming took 3 bases from V and 8 from J, leaving 11 bases between them. The CDR3 is 13 residues long. Germline CDR1 reads SEHNR; CDR2 reads FQNEAQ (reference sequence). The CDR3 is CASSLGAQEPQHF. In nucleotides, the CDR3 is TGTGCCAGCAGCTTGGGGGCCCAGGAGCCCCAGCATTTT. The entire variable domain, with the rest obtained from reference TRBV7-9 and TRBJ1-5, is as follows: DTGVSQNPRHKITKRGQNVTFRCDPISEHNRLYWYRQTLGQGPEFLTYFQNEAQLEKSRLLSDRFSAERPKGSFSTLEIQRTEQGDSAMYLCASSLGAQEPQHFGDGTRLSIL.

The rearrangement joins TRBV7-9 to TRBJ1-5, with D perhaps TRBD1 (5 bases). From germline, CDR1 is SEHNR and CDR2 FQNEAQ (reference sequence). This CDR3 comprises 14 residues. V was clipped by 5 bases and J by 6 bases, with 14 bases between them. The CDR3 loop reads CASSLGGFGQPQHF. CDR3 DNA sequence: TGTGCCAGCAGCCTTGGGGGGTTTGGTCAGCCCCAGCATTTT.